The T cell receptor (beta chain) described here comes from a study of blood T cell repertoires in COVID-19 (dated by TCRdb to the early 2020s). Concerning the study at large: Collaborator samples came from the United States, Italy and Spain and covered acute and convalescent phases of COVID-19. The samples were drawn from two sources: the first 160 participants of the ongoing ImmuneRACE study, and about 1,300 subjects contributed by 6 global collaborators. The repertoires were made available in a free public database intended to serve as a resource for research on the immune response to SARS-CoV-2. The material from the prospective study consisted of cDNA or gDNA derived from T cells, B-cell-depleted T cells, or PBMCs. Where available, HLA class I and class II types were obtained from metadata supplied by the sample provider rather than from assay-based typing. Sample metadata almost always included a de-identified subject ID, COVID-19 status, age in years and sex. The dataset comprised deeply sampled blood TCRbeta repertoires from subjects exposed to, actively infected with, or recovered from COVID-19.

About this clone: It has no known antigen specificity. Qualities for individual bases were not recorded, and no much larger clone is one base off.

Findings and caveats that apply to the study as a whole: Clinical and demographic metadata were provided uncurated, with the amount varying by source and participant.

Participants in the prospective study were enrolled through a virtual design, were aged about 18 to 100 years, and lived in some 24 United States geographic areas. To assign participants to cohorts, the prospective study relied on clinical history that participants themselves reported in a screening survey and a study questionnaire. Each participant in the prospective study had whole blood, serum and a nasopharyngeal or oropharyngeal swab collected by mobile phlebotomists. Participants in the prospective study had the option to provide additional blood draws and questionnaires over a roughly 2-month period. Before DNA extraction, prospective study blood samples were shipped either frozen or at room temperature. TCRbeta CDR3 regions were amplified from genomic DNA using the immunoSEQ Assay, a bias-controlled multiplex PCR. On the study's bioinformatics: The number of nucleated cells in each sample was estimated from the amplification of reference gene primers within the assay. To quantify the absolute abundance of each unique TCRbeta CDR3 rearrangement, sequence reads were collapsed and filtered. For each sample, productive Simpson clonality was calculated by taking the square root of Simpson's diversity index across productive rearrangements. Entries here come from immuneACCESS through TCRdb and include only in-frame sequences with V and J called. Some clones fail to appear in such tables; in the studies checked, an unresolved V gene covers under half of the shortfall, and the cause of the remainder is unknown. V and J calls and clone size follow that table, whereas D and trimming were derived from the DNA. This sample is represented by approximately 150,000 clones; 80% to 90% of them were singletons. Clones ranked in the top ten supply 3.4% of the sample.

In the germline V gene, CDR1 corresponds to SGHTA and CDR2 to FQGNSA. Its CDR3 holds 15 amino acids, cysteine through phenylalanine. Solely the CDR3 DNA is kept, with 45 bases framed from the first base. Relative to germline, V is 2 bases shorter and J is 6 bases shorter, with 13 bases between their ends. The TCR was taken from a woman in her forties or fifties with acute COVID-19. The V and J segments used are TRBV7-2 and TRBJ2-2; D gene: possibly TRBD1, on 6 matching bases. The source material was PBMCs or T cells enriched from blood (not recorded which). The nucleotide sequence is given as TGTGCCAGCAGCTTAATCGTTACAGGGTCCGGGGAGCTGTTTTTT. Its protein product is CASSLIVTGSGELFF.